These T cell receptor beta chains were read from a single sample in a study of persistence of HIV-infected CD4 T cells. Sequencing was performed with immunoSEQ multiplex PCR; in TCRdb, only in-frame clones are kept and a portion is missing. In the table there are about 47,000 clones, more than 85% of which are singletons. These receptors have no identified antigens. Sequencing was performed on CD4+ T cells sorted from PBMCs after 18-hour stimulation, taken from a patient who received antiretroviral therapy. These receptors were taken from an adult man with HIV who was CMV-seropositive. Both conserved end residues are part of each CDR3. A D gene is named only where the DNA matches it firmly. Only part of the rows carry a size: once, few, many, or a class if the clone is expanded.

size	V	D	J	CDR3	DNA
-	TRBV27	TRBD2	TRBJ2-4	CASSTVAGGPGGIQYF	TGTGCCAGCAGTACCGTAGCGGGGGGGCCGGGGGGCATTCAGTACTTC
-	TRBV9	-	TRBJ2-7	CASSSSNYEQYF	TGTGCCAGCAGTAGCTCTAACTACGAGCAGTACTTC
-	TRBV11-2	-	TRBJ1-4	CASSSSLGEKLFF	TGTGCCAGCAGCTCCTCGTTGGGGGAAAAACTGTTTTTT
-	TRBV11-2	TRBD2	TRBJ2-2	CASSAHSGGGTGELFF	TGTGCCAGCAGCGCCCATAGCGGGGGGGGCACCGGGGAGCTGTTTTTT
-	TRBV28	TRBD1	TRBJ1-1	CATLPGQGNTEAFF	TGTGCCACACTTCCGGGACAGGGGAACACTGAAGCTTTCTTT
-	TRBV19	-	TRBJ1-1	CASSIGGGNTEAFF	TGTGCCAGTAGTATAGGGGGAGGGAACACTGAAGCTTTCTTT
-	TRBV7-8	TRBD1	TRBJ1-5	CASSYLTGRNQPQHF	TGTGCCAGCAGCTACCTGACAGGGAGGAATCAGCCCCAGCATTTT
-	TRBV24-1	TRBD2	TRBJ2-1	CATSGVANSGGHNEQFF	TGTGCCACCAGTGGTGTCGCCAATAGCGGGGGTCACAATGAGCAGTTCTTC
-	TRBV13	-	TRBJ2-7	CASSFFRSYEQYF	TGTGCCAGCAGCTTTTTCCGCTCCTACGAGCAGTACTTC
-	TRBV7-2	TRBD1	TRBJ1-2	CASSFRQGVKGTF	TGTGCCAGCAGCTTCAGACAGGGGGTGAAGGGGACCTTC
-	TRBV5-1	TRBD1	TRBJ2-7	CASSSSTGVYEQYF	TGCGCCAGCAGCTCTTCGACAGGGGTCTACGAGCAGTACTTC
once	TRBV13	-	TRBJ1-3	CASSLEYSGNTIYF	TGTGCCAGCAGCTTAGAGTACTCTGGAAACACCATATATTTT
-	TRBV11-3	TRBD1	TRBJ2-7	CASGKGQGPAYEQYF	TGTGCCAGCGGTAAGGGACAGGGCCCCGCCTACGAGCAGTACTTC
once	TRBV3-1/TRBV3-2	TRBD2	TRBJ2-3	CASSRTSGPGGTDTQYF	TGTGCCAGCAGCCGGACTAGCGGTCCCGGGGGCACAGATACGCAGTATTTT
-	TRBV25-1	TRBD2	TRBJ2-2	CASSESGVNTGELFF	TGTGCCAGCAGTGAAAGCGGGGTGAACACCGGGGAGCTGTTTTTT
-	TRBV5-4	TRBD2	TRBJ2-1	CASSPRLAGSYNEQFF	TGTGCCAGCAGCCCACGACTAGCGGGGTCCTACAATGAGCAGTTCTTC
-	TRBV29-1	TRBD1	TRBJ2-7	CSVRRTGAYEQYF	TGCAGCGTGAGAAGGACAGGGGCCTACGAGCAGTACTTC
-	TRBV30	-	TRBJ1-1	CAWSLRASADTEAFF	TGTGCCTGGAGTTTACGGGCCTCGGCGGACACTGAAGCTTTCTTT
-	TRBV9	-	TRBJ2-6	CASSPRPPTATGANVLTF	TGTGCCAGCAGCCCCAGGCCGCCCACAGCTACTGGGGCCAACGTCCTGACTTTC
once	TRBV2	TRBD2	TRBJ2-1	CASRGPGLAGGLSYNEQFF	TGTGCCAGCAGAGGGCCTGGGCTAGCGGGGGGCCTCTCCTACAATGAGCAGTTCTTC
-	TRBV13	TRBD2	TRBJ2-1	CASRPFAGVDRSYNEQFF	TGTGCCAGCAGACCCTTCGCGGGGGTTGATAGATCCTACAATGAGCAGTTCTTC
-	TRBV6-5	TRBD1	TRBJ2-7	CASSYSRDRVHEQYF	TGTGCCAGCAGTTACTCGAGGGACAGGGTTCACGAGCAGTACTTC
-	TRBV5-4	TRBD1	TRBJ2-7	CASSKGQLYEQYF	TGTGCCAGCAGCAAGGGACAGCTCTACGAGCAGTACTTC
-	TRBV28	-	TRBJ2-3	CASSFPRRTDTQYF	TGTGCCAGCAGTTTCCCGCGTAGGACAGATACGCAGTATTTT
once	TRBV5-1	-	TRBJ2-3	CASSLGLTSTDTQYF	TGCGCCAGCAGCTTGGGTCTGACTAGCACAGATACGCAGTATTTT
once	TRBV15	TRBD1	TRBJ2-7	CATSRDTRTGSNEQYF	TGTGCCACCAGCAGAGATACCCGGACAGGGTCCAACGAGCAGTACTTC
-	TRBV5-4	-	TRBJ1-1	CASSLPVAGTEAFF	TGTGCCAGCAGCTTGCCGGTCGCGGGCACTGAAGCTTTCTTT
-	TRBV2	-	TRBJ1-4	CASSARGGRPNEKLFF	TGTGCCAGCAGTGCGCGGGGGGGAAGACCTAATGAAAAACTGTTTTTT
-	TRBV21-1	-	TRBJ2-7	CASSRQLAGLFYEQYF	TGTGCCAGCAGCAGGCAACTAGCGGGGTTATTCTACGAGCAGTACTTC
-	TRBV24-1	TRBD2	TRBJ2-1	CATSDPLLSSGGYNEQFF	TGTGCCACCAGTGATCCACTACTCTCCAGCGGGGGGTACAATGAGCAGTTCTTC
-	TRBV24-1	TRBD1	TRBJ2-5	CATSELTGDQETQYF	TGTGCCACCAGTGAGCTGACAGGGGACCAAGAGACCCAGTACTTC
-	TRBV9	TRBD1	TRBJ2-2	CASSVDGQGYSNTGELFF	TGTGCCAGCAGCGTAGACGGACAGGGCTATTCGAACACCGGGGAGCTGTTTTTT
-	TRBV28	-	TRBJ2-3	CASYGNTDTQYF	TGTGCCAGCTATGGGAACACAGATACGCAGTATTTT
-	TRBV20-1	TRBD1	TRBJ1-4	CSATDRGGDEKLFF	TGCAGTGCTACTGACAGGGGAGGGGATGAAAAACTGTTTTTT
-	TRBV19	-	TRBJ2-1	CASSIGQRVGRNEQFF	TGTGCCAGTAGTATAGGGCAGAGGGTTGGTAGGAATGAGCAGTTCTTC
-	TRBV24-1	-	TRBJ1-6	CATSRDNNSPLHF	TGTGCCACAAGTCGGGACAATAATTCACCCCTCCACTTT
-	TRBV6-1	-	TRBJ1-4	CASSDGEDGDEKLFF	TGTGCCAGCAGTGACGGTGAAGATGGGGACGAAAAACTGTTTTTT
-	TRBV27	TRBD1	TRBJ1-3	CASSSGTAGNTIYF	TGTGCCAGCAGTTCCGGGACAGCGGGGAACACCATATATTTT
-	TRBV7-3	-	TRBJ2-2	CASSPKSGNTGELFF	TGTGCCAGCAGCCCCAAGAGCGGAAACACCGGGGAGCTGTTTTTT
-	TRBV3-1/TRBV3-2	-	TRBJ1-5	CASSQGQGKNQPQHF	TGTGCCAGCAGCCAAGGGCAGGGAAAGAATCAGCCCCAGCATTTT
few	TRBV28	-	TRBJ2-7	CASRITGRIGEQYF	TGTGCCAGCAGGATTACCGGGAGAATTGGCGAGCAGTACTTC